The entry that follows covers one T cell receptor beta chain sequence. Its matching antigen is unknown. This sample was included in a study of cytomegalovirus exposure and HLA in healthy donors. The PCR employed 60 Vbeta primers together with 13 Jbeta primers. Clones were sequenced by immunoSEQ multiplex PCR, and TCRdb holds only the in-frame ones, with some missing. The sample yields 150,000 to 180,000 clones, roughly 80% seen once. V was shortened by 6 bases and J by 1 base, with 4 bases between the two germline ends. In germline, CDR1 is MNHEY, CDR2 SMNVEV (reference sequence). The length of the CDR3 is 11 residues. Study-wide points: A few CMV-associated chains were confirmed in vitro to be specific for CMV antigens. Follow-up analysis later connected one missense variant in DCLRE1C with trimming of TCR beta V- and J-genes. Compared with the approximately 680-donor mean, an Asian-associated ancestry cluster reportedly had fewer N-insertions, according to a later analysis.

The specimen was PBMCs. The sequence was collected from a young man in good health and CMV-seropositive. The chain is built from TRBV27 and TRBJ2-7; no reliable D call. The DNA for the CDR3 is TGTGCCAGCAGCCTTTCCTACGAGCAGTACTTC. It codes for CASSLSYEQYF.